The 17 T cell receptor beta chains reported below all come from one sample, sequenced in a study of blood T cell repertoires in COVID-19 (dated by TCRdb to 2018 to 2020). The library was prepared using the immunoSEQ multiplex PCR assay. TCRdb took this table from immuneACCESS and kept in-frame rearrangements with V and J called. Such tables lack part of the clones; where checked against another copy, unresolved V genes explain under half of the gap, and the rest is unexplained. The sample records some 240,000 clones, roughly 84% of which are singletons. The ten largest account for 1.5% of the sample. Specimen: peripheral blood. Source of these receptors: a woman between 35 and 50 years old who had recovered from COVID-19.

The chain links TRBV18 to TRBJ2-7; tentative D call: TRBD2 (5 bases). V dropped 2 bases and J dropped 3 bases, with 26 bases sitting between them. Germline CDR1 is KGHSH and CDR2 is LQKENI. This CDR3 is built from 19 residues. The CDR3 reads CASSPRRNGLPATYYEQYF. DNA of the CDR3: TGTGCCAGCTCACCAAGGAGGAACGGACTGCCCGCCACCTACTACGAGCAGTACTTC.

This sequence joins TRBV28 and TRBJ1-5, with D hard to call. The CDR3 loop spans 14 amino acids. Germline V CDR1 and CDR2: MDHEN, SYDVKM. Trimming shortened V by 7 bases and J by 5 bases, and 15 bases separated the two germline ends. In nucleotides, the CDR3 is TGTGCCAGCACCCGAATACCGAGGGATCAGCCCCAGCATTTT. Encoded protein: CASTRIPRDQPQHF.

The chain couples TRBV5-5 to TRBJ2-1; perhaps TRBD2 as D (6 bases). CDR3 length equals 13 residues. CDR1 is SGHKS, CDR2 YYEKEE, per germline (reference sequence). With 1 base removed from V and 5 bases from J, the gap between germline ends came to 7 bases. The CDR3 nucleotides are TGTGCCAGCAGCTTGCGCGGGAACAATGAGCAGTTCTTC. This translates into CASSLRGNNEQFF.

This sequence joins TRBV30 and TRBJ1-5, with D perhaps TRBD1 (6 bases). The germline gives CDR1 GTSNPN, CDR2 SVGIG (reference sequence). Trimming took 5 bases from V and 6 from J, leaving 14 bases between them. CDR3 size: 13 residues. The CDR3 protein is CAWAGTSVQPQHF. CDR3 coding DNA: TGTGCCTGGGCGGGGACATCAGTTCAGCCCCAGCATTTT.

CDR3 nucleotides: TGTGCCAGCAGCTTAGGAGGAACAGGGTCAACGAACGAAAAACTGTTTTTT. Amino acid sequence: CASSLGGTGSTNEKLFF. V usage is TRBV7-9 and J usage is TRBJ1-4; the D gene is possibly TRBD1 (6 bases). Germline V gene data show CDR1 as SEHNR and CDR2 as FQNEAQ (reference sequence). This CDR3 spans 17 amino acids. Trimming removed 1 base from V and 8 bases from J, with 20 bases in between.

V and J are TRBV5-4 and TRBJ2-5; 8 nucleotides align to TRBD2. The CDR3 runs 15 residues. CDR1 and CDR2 (germline): SGHNT, YYREEE (reference sequence). V lost 2 bases and J lost 5; bases outside the gene matches: 8. The CDR3 loop is CASSFGAGGRETQYF. CDR3 nucleotide sequence: TGTGCCAGCAGCTTTGGGGCGGGGGGCCGGGAGACCCAGTACTTC.

The chain is built from TRBV13 and TRBJ2-3; tentative D call: TRBD2 (5 bases). Germline-derived CDR1 and CDR2 are PRHDT and FYEKMQ (reference sequence). Trimming removed 5 bases from V and 7 bases from J, with 10 bases in between. The CDR3 spans 12 residues. CDR3: CASSEGENTQYF. The CDR3 DNA sequence: TGTGCCAGCAGCGAGGGCGAGAATACGCAGTATTTT.

The gene calls are TRBV5-4 and TRBJ1-2; D gene uncertain. V lost 5 bases, J lost 2 bases, and 16 bases lay in between. Germline V gene data show CDR1 as SGHNT and CDR2 as YYREEE (reference sequence). This CDR3 is 15 amino acids long. In DNA form, the CDR3 reads TGTGCCAGCAGTAACGCTGCCAGGTCCAACTATGGCTACACCTTC. Protein: CASSNAARSNYGYTF.

The rearrangement joins TRBV12-3 or TRBV12-4 to TRBJ1-5, with D possibly TRBD1 on 6 matching bases. Deletions cut 7 bases from V and 6 bases from J, with 10 bases between. The CDR3 length is 12 residues. The CDR3 region is CASNPRGQPQHF. The CDR3 coding sequence is TGTGCCAGCAATCCCAGGGGTCAGCCCCAGCATTTT.

The CDR3 bases are TGTGCCAGCAGCTCCTCGCTCAGGGGAGGGAGCACCGGGGAGCTGTTTTTT. Its translation is CASSSSLRGGSTGELFF. The rearrangement joins TRBV7-7 to TRBJ2-2; a possible D gene is TRBD2 (7 bases). V was trimmed by 4 bases and J by 4 bases, leaving 19 bases between them. Germline V lookup: CDR1 SSHAT, CDR2 FNYEAQ (reference sequence). The CDR3 is made up of 17 amino acids.

The rearrangement uses TRBV30 and TRBJ2-1, with 8 nucleotides matching TRBD1. Losses at the gene ends were 5 bases for V and 9 bases for J; bases not matched to a gene: 3. CDR1 and CDR2 from the germline V gene are GTSNPN and SVGIG (reference sequence). CDR3 length: 11 amino acids. The CDR3 sequence: CAWGQGGEQFF. In DNA, the CDR3 is TGTGCCTGGGGACAGGGCGGTGAGCAGTTCTTC.

This clone was observed at least ten times. This sequence joins TRBV5-1 and TRBJ2-3; maybe TRBD1 (5 bases). The CDR3 loop spans 15 amino acids. The germline gives CDR1 SGHRS, CDR2 YFSETQ. V lost 2 bases and J lost 2, with 12 bases in between. CDR3 in amino acids: CASSFGAGFTDTQYF. The DNA of the CDR3 is TGCGCCAGCAGCTTCGGAGCAGGGTTCACAGATACGCAGTATTTT. The full variable domain, rest sourced from reference TRBV5-1 and TRBJ2-3, is KAGVTQTPRYLIKTRGQQVTLSCSPISGHRSVSWYQQTPGQGLQFLFEYFSETQRNKGNFPGRFSGRQFSNSRSEMNVSTLELGDSALYLCASSFGAGFTDTQYFGPGTRLTVL.

The CDR3 region is CASSDTTGWQTQYF. CDR3 sequence (DNA): TGTGCCAGCAGCGACACCACAGGGTGGCAGACCCAGTACTTC. V gene TRBV11-2 combines with J gene TRBJ2-5, with TRBD1 as a possible D gene (6 bases). CDR3 size: 14 residues. V lost 5 bases and J lost 6, with 16 bases in between. Germline lookup yields CDR1 SGHAT and CDR2 FQNNGV.

This chain links TRBV2 with TRBJ2-5; D perhaps matches TRBD1 (6 bases). Trimming removed 4 bases from V and 7 bases from J, with 10 bases in between. The CDR3 runs to 12 residues. Germline V CDR1 and CDR2: SNHLY, FYNNEI. CDR3 protein: CASSGQAGTQYF. CDR3 nucleotides: TGTGCCAGCAGTGGACAGGCGGGGACCCAGTACTTC.

This chain joins TRBV7-9 and TRBJ2-3, with 10 bases aligning to TRBD2. Germline CDR1 SEHNR, CDR2 FQNEAQ (reference sequence). The CDR3 loop spans 14 amino acids. After removal of 5 bases from V and 6 bases from J, the junction contained 5 bases not matched to a gene. The CDR3 DNA is TGTGCCAGCAGCCAAGCGGGGGGGCCGGATACGCAGTATTTT. This encodes CASSQAGGPDTQYF.

The V and J genes are TRBV12-2 and TRBJ2-7; no DNA check was done on the table's D call, TRBD2. TRBV12-2 is a known pseudogene. This CDR3 has 16 amino acids. The CDR3 DNA sequence: TGTGCAAGTCGCTTAGCGCGTGAGAGGGCATCCTACGAGCAGTACTTC. Translation gives CASRLARERASYEQYF.

The V and J genes are TRBV18 and TRBJ1-5, with D maybe TRBD1 (5 bases). CDR1 KGHSH and CDR2 LQKENI come from the germline V gene. The germline V and J ends were trimmed by 3 bases and 2 bases, with 11 bases remaining between them. The CDR3 consists of 15 residues. The DNA of the CDR3 is TGTGCCAGCTCACCGGGGGGTACGGGCAATCAGCCCCAGCATTTT. It yields the protein CASSPGGTGNQPQHF.